This is a list of T cell receptor beta chains from one sample in a study of Graves' ophthalmopathy and Graves' hyperthyroidism. One entry per CDR3 protein results from TCRdb running MiXCR on the multiplex PCR reads. The table lists about 160,000 distinct CDR3 sequences, roughly two fifths of them singletons. Source material: peripheral blood. These receptors were collected from a middle-aged woman with Graves' ophthalmopathy. CDR3s include the opening cysteine and the closing phenylalanine or tryptophan. A D gene is named only where the DNA matches it firmly. Size is omitted from some rows. Given values are once, few, many or a class for expanded clones.

d_gene | abundance | j_gene | v_gene | CDR3nt | CDR3aa
- | - | TRBJ1-6 | TRBV5-1 | TGCGCCAGCAGCTTGGACAATTCACCCCTCCACTTT | CASSLDNSPLHF
- | many | TRBJ1-1 | TRBV10-2 | TGCGCCAGCAGTGAATTGGAGAACACTGAAGCTTTCTTT | CASSELENTEAFF
- | - | TRBJ2-3 | TRBV7-8 | TGTGCCAGCAGTGAACCGTTCGGGGATACGCAGTATTTT | CASSEPFGDTQYF
- | many | TRBJ1-1 | TRBV6-2/TRBV6-3 | TGTGCCAGCCGATTTGCCGGGGGGTTAGTTGAGATAGCTGAAGCTTTCTTT | CASRFAGGLVEIAEAFF
TRBD1 | few | TRBJ1-2 | TRBV6-2/TRBV6-3 | TGTGCCAGCAGTAACCCGGGACAGGGGACCGGGTACACCTTC | CASSNPGQGTGYTF
- | many | TRBJ1-2 | TRBV28 | TGTGCCAGCAGGCCCCCGAGGGTTAACTATGGCTACACCTTC | CASRPPRVNYGYTF
TRBD2 | - | TRBJ2-5 | TRBV7-2 | TGTGCCAGCAGCTTAGTAGCGGGAGTGGCGGAGACCCAGTACTTC | CASSLVAGVAETQYF
- | - | TRBJ1-5 | TRBV27 | TGTGCCACCGGGTATCAGCCCCAGCATTTT | CATGYQPQHF
- | many | TRBJ1-6 | TRBV30 | TGTGCCTGGAGCGAAACCGGGACACGGCATTCACCCCTCCACTTT | CAWSETGTRHSPLHF
TRBD2 | - | TRBJ2-5 | TRBV12-5 | TGTGCTAGTGGTCTCAGCGGGGGCCGGGGAGAAGAGACCCAGTACTTC | CASGLSGGRGEETQYF
TRBD1 | many | TRBJ2-2 | TRBV4-1 | TGCGCCAGCAGCCCCTTGGGACAGGGTGCCGGGGAGCTGTTTTTT | CASSPLGQGAGELFF
- | many | TRBJ1-5 | TRBV6-5 | TGTGCCAGCAGGCCCTATAGCAATCAGCCCCAGCATTTT | CASRPYSNQPQHF
- | - | TRBJ1-1 | TRBV10-1 | TGCGCCAGCAGTGAGTCGAGATTTGAAGCTTTCTTT | CASSESRFEAFF
- | once | TRBJ1-6 | TRBV19 | TGTGCCAGTAGGCACTATAATTCACCCCTCCACTTT | CASRHYNSPLHF
- | - | TRBJ1-2 | TRBV20-1 | TGCAGTGCTAGAGATACAAGGGCAGGGAGGAATGGCTACACCTTC | CSARDTRAGRNGYTF
- | many | TRBJ2-5 | TRBV6-5 | TGTGCCAGCAGCCTCGAGACCAGACCCCAAGAGACCCAGTACTTC | CASSLETRPQETQYF
- | - | TRBJ2-5 | TRBV6-5 | TGTGCCAGCAGTTACTCAAGAGCGTCAGAGACCCAGTACTTC | CASSYSRASETQYF
- | many | TRBJ1-1 | TRBV9 | TGTGCCAGCAGCGCCTCCACAGGGATGAACACTGAAGCTTTCTTT | CASSASTGMNTEAFF
- | many | TRBJ1-1 | TRBV30 | TGTGCCTGGGGGGAGGTGAACACTGAAGCTTTCTTT | CAWGEVNTEAFF
- | many | TRBJ2-2 | TRBV2 | TGTGCCAGCAGTGATTCTAGCACCGGGGAGCTGTTTTTT | CASSDSSTGELFF
- | - | TRBJ1-1 | TRBV20-1 | TGCAGTGCTAGAGATCCTGCGAGTAATAGGGTTCACACTGAAGCTTTCTTT | CSARDPASNRVHTEAFF
- | many | TRBJ2-7 | TRBV24-1 | TGTGCCACCAGTGATCCCAAAGACGAGCAGTACTTC | CATSDPKDEQYF
- | many | TRBJ2-7 | TRBV7-2 | TGTGCCAGCAGCTTAACATACGAGCAGTACTTC | CASSLTYEQYF
- | many | TRBJ2-2 | TRBV5-5 | TGTGCCAGCTACGGAACCGCCGGGGAGCTGTTTTTT | CASYGTAGELFF
TRBD1 | - | TRBJ1-2 | TRBV13 | TGTGCCAGCAGCTCCCGGGACAGGGGGCCGGGTGGCTACACCTTC | CASSSRDRGPGGYTF
- | many | TRBJ2-5 | TRBV18 | TGTGCCAGCTCACGGTCCGAAGCAGAGACCCAGTACTTC | CASSRSEAETQYF
TRBD2 | many | TRBJ2-4 | TRBV18 | TGTGCCAGCTCACCTCCTAGCGGGGTCAAAAACATTCAGTACTTC | CASSPPSGVKNIQYF